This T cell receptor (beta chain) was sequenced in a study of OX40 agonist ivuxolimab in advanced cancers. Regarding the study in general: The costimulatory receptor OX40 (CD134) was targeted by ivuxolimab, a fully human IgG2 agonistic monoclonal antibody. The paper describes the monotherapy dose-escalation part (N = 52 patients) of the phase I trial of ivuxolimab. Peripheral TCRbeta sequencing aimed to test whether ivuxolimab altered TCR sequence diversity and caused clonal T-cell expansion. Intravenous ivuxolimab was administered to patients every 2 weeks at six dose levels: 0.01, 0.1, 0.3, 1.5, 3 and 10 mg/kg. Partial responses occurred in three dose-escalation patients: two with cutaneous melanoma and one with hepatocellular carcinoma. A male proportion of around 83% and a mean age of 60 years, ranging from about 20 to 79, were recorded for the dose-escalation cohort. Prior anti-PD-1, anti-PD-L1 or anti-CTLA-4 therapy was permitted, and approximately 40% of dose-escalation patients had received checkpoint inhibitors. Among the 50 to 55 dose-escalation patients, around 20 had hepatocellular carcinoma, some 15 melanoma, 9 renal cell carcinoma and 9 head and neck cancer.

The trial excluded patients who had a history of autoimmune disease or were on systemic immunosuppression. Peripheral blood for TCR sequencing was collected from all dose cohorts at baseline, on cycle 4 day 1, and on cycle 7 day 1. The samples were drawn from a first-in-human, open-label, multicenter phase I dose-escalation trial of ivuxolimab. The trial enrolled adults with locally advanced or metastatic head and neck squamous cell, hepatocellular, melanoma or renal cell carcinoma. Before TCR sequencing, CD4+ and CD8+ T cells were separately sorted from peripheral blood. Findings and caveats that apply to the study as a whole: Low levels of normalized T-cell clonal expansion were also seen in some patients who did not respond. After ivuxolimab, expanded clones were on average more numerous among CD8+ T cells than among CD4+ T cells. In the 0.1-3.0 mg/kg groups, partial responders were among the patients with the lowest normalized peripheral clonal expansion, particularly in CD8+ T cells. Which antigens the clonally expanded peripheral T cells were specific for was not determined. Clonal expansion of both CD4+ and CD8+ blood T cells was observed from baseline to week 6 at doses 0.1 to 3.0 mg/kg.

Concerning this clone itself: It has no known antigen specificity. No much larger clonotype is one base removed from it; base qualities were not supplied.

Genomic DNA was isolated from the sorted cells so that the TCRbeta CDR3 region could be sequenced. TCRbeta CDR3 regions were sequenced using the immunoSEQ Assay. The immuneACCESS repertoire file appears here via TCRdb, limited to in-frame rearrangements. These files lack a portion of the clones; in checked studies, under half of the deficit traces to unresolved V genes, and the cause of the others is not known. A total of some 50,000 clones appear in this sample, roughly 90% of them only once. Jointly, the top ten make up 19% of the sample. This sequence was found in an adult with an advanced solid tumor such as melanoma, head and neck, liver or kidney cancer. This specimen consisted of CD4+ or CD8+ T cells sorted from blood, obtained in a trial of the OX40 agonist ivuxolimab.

CDR3 sequence: CASSTSGGGRYEQYF. The DNA reads TGCGCCAGCAGCACTAGCGGTGGAGGGCGGTACGAGCAGTACTTC. The V and J genes are TRBV10-2 and TRBJ2-7; 8 junctional bases match TRBD2. Sequences WSHSY (CDR1) and SAAADI (CDR2) are obtained from the germline V gene. V trim: 6 bases; J trim: 4 bases; unmatched bases: 11. Including cysteine and phenylalanine, the CDR3 has 15 amino acids. The read is trimmed to its CDR3 DNA, 45 bases read in frame from base 1.